This T cell receptor beta chain is drawn from a study of spatial heterogeneity in lung cancer. Study as a whole: TCR and UMI combinations that were unique each appeared, on average, more than ten times in raw reads. Whole-study results and caveats: Tumor mutation count correlated with how many alpha and beta TCRs expanded intratumorally. Coverage of tumor T cells, by estimate, reached around 6.6% for alpha chains and 13% for beta chains.

The CDR3 has 16 amino acids. CDR1 is SGHTA and CDR2 is FQGTGA in the germline V gene. With V trimmed by 5 bases and J by 8 bases, 11 bases remained unmatched. TCRdb called the 5' RACE reads again in MiXCR, with one record for every CDR3 protein. The sample includes 9,500 to 10,000 distinct CDR3 sequences, about 53% of them seen just once. Remarks on this clonotype: Its antigen is unidentified. For a library built for alpha chains, this beta chain is a stray read; little rests on its size.

The sample's time point: sample taken at primary tumor resection. A total of around 76 untreated early-stage non-small cell lung cancer patients served as donors. The sequenced sample was lung tumor tissue, obtained at surgery. This TCR was sampled from a female donor with early-stage non-small cell lung cancer. The chain uses TRBV7-3 and TRBJ2-5; 13 bases are a match to TRBD2. DNA of the CDR3: TGTGCCAGCAGCAGAGCCGGGACTAGCGGGGTGGAAACCCAGTACTTC. Translated, it gives CASSRAGTSGVETQYF.